Only a few counts were recorded for the clone carrying this T cell receptor (beta chain). Described time point: newly diagnosed GD, antithyroid drugs for less than 3 months. After RNA was extracted from PBMCs, the TCR library was made from it. Germline V CDR1 and CDR2: SGHAT, FQNNGV. The CDR3 contains 18 residues. With V trimmed by 4 bases and J by 2 bases, 9 bases remained unmatched. The TCR beta library used iRepertoire HTBI primers with Arm-PCR amplification of CDR3. One entry per CDR3 protein, called by TCRdb with MiXCR from the multiplex PCR reads. This repertoire shows around 400,000 distinct CDR3 sequences, 15% to 17% found once; its top ten account for approximately 22%. This sample is drawn from a study of regulatory T cells in long-lasting Graves disease.

This chain joins TRBV11-2 and TRBJ2-5; 14 bases align to TRBD2. The sequence derives from a female donor with Graves disease. The input for sequencing was peripheral blood mononuclear cells (PBMCs), taken at new diagnosis, from a patient treated with antithyroid drugs. DNA for the CDR3: TGTGCCAGCAGCTCTGGCCGACTAGCGGGGGGGACGCAAGAGACCCAGTACTTC. This sequence encodes CASSSGRLAGGTQETQYF.